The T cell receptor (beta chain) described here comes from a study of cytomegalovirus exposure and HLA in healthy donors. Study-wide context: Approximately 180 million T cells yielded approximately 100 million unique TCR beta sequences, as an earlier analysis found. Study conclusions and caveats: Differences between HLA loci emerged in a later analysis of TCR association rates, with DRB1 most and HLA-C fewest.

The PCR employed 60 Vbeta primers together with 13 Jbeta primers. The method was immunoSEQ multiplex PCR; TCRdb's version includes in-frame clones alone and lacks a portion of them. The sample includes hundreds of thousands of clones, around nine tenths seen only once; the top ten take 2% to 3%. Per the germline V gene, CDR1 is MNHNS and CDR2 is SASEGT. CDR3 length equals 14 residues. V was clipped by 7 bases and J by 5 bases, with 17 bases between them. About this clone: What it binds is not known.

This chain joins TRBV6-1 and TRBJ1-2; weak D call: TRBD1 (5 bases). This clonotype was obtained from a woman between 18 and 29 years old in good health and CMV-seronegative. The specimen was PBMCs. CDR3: CASTPRGGPYGYTF. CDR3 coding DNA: TGTGCCAGCACCCCCCGGGGGGGTCCGTATGGCTACACCTTC.